A single sample gave rise to the 31 T cell receptor beta chains below, sequenced in a study of tumor-infiltrating lymphocytes in primary liver carcinoma. Total RNA amounting to 500 ng was the source from which TCR beta cDNA was made with a constant-region primer. Employing slightly modified ARM-PCR, three nested multiplex PCR rounds were run, and these gave rise to the TCR beta libraries. Forward primers for TRBV1-TRBV30 and a C-beta reverse primer served the first two PCR rounds, at roughly 10 cycles each. TCRdb processed the multiplex PCR reads anew with MiXCR; each CDR3 protein has one entry. This sample has about 210,000 distinct CDR3 sequences, with around four fifths found just once. Starting material for RNA and DNA co-extraction consisted of about 20-30 mg of unsorted bulk tissue. Source material: tumor tissue from primary liver carcinoma. The receptors derive from a man in his forties with primary liver carcinoma and hepatitis B virus infection.

Comments on this clonotype: The conserved phenylalanine or tryptophan is not found at the CDR3 terminus, so this likely reflects a read error. V and J are TRBV29-1 and TRBJ1-2; possible D gene TRBD1, 6 bases. Trimming took 8 bases from V and 4 from J, leaving 20 bases between them. The CDR3 is 14 residues long. Germline assignment: CDR1 SQVTM and CDR2 ANQGSEA. The CDR3 nucleotides are TGCAGCATCGAGTTTGGACAGTCGATCTATGGCTACACCTTA. It yields the protein CSIEFGQSIYGYTL.

This clonotype was seen repeatedly, ten times or more. The CDR3 loop is CSAQKGGLNEKLFF. DNA for the CDR3: TGCAGCGCCCAAAAAGGGGGCCTGAATGAAAAACTGTTTTTT. The chain joins TRBV29-1 to TRBJ1-4; 7 bases map to TRBD1. The V and J ends lost 7 bases and 5 bases, in that order; junction bases with no gene match: 10. Germline V gene sequence: CDR1 SQVTM, CDR2 ANQGSEA. The CDR3 sequence is 14 residues long.

V gene TRBV29-1 combines with J gene TRBJ1-4, with a weak D call TRBD1 (5 bases). CDR1 is SQVTM and CDR2 is ANQGSEA in the germline V gene. The germline V and J ends were trimmed by 0 bases and 7 bases, with 15 bases remaining between them. This CDR3 region has 15 residues. The CDR3 coding sequence is TGCAGCGTTGAAGAAGATAGGGGCACGAGTGAAAAACTGTTTTTT. Amino acids: CSVEEDRGTSEKLFF.

The rearrangement links TRBV12-3 or TRBV12-4 to TRBJ2-2, with 8 bases aligning to TRBD2. J lost 6 bases, V lost 5 bases, and 11 bases had no gene match. The CDR3 extends over 16 amino acids. CDR3 protein: CASSDRVAGYAGELFF. The CDR3 DNA reads TGTGCCAGCAGTGACCGCGTAGCGGGATATGCCGGGGAGCTGTTTTTT.

The gene calls are TRBV29-1 and TRBJ1-1; 7 nucleotides agree with TRBD1. J was trimmed by 4 bases and V by 6 bases; bases with no gene match: 14. Germline V gene lookup returns CDR1 SQVTM and CDR2 ANQGSEA. This CDR3 region has 15 residues. Here the CDR3 DNA reads TGCAGCGTCAACAGGGGTTGGGCAATGAGCACTGAAGCTTTCTTT. Its translation is CSVNRGWAMSTEAFF.

A note on this clonotype: The CDR3 carries no conserved terminal phenylalanine or tryptophan, so it likely arises from a read error. The chain joins TRBV4-3 to TRBJ2-1; D gene unclear. Germline V gene sequence: CDR1 LGHNA, CDR2 YSLEER. The CDR3 is made up of 16 amino acids. In nucleotides, the CDR3 is TGCGCCAGCAGTCAAGATAGAGACACCCTATACAATGAGCAGTTCTTA. Protein product: CASSQDRDTLYNEQFL.

This clonotype was counted once. Being one base from a much bigger clone, this may be a read error. The chain employs TRBV5-1 and TRBJ1-2; TRBD1 is a possible D gene (6 bases). V lost 0 bases, J lost 9 bases, and 12 bases lay in between. This CDR3 has 13 residues. Germline CDR1 SGHRS, CDR2 YFSETQ. This CDR3 reads CASSLAGEYRYTF. CDR3 coding DNA: TGCGCCAGCAGCTTGGCAGGGGAATATCGCTACACCTTC. Full variable domain (remainder filled in from reference TRBV5-1 and TRBJ1-2): KAGVTQTPRYLIKTRGQQVTLSCSPISGHRSVSWYQQTPGQGLQFLFEYFSETQRNKGNFPGRFSGRQFSNSRSEMNVSTLELGDSALYLCASSLAGEYRYTFGSGTRLTVV.

About this clonotype: An end of the junction differs from the germline gene, which may be a read error. This chain connects TRBV5-5 to TRBJ2-2; weak D call: TRBD1 (6 bases). The germline V gene encodes CDR1 SGHKS and CDR2 YYEKEE (reference sequence). The length of the CDR3 is 16 residues. The CDR3 nucleotides read TGTGCCATCAGCTGGCGTGGGGGCGGACGGTCAGGGGAGCTGTTTTTT. Translated, it gives CAISWRGGGRSGELFF. The variable domain in full, completed from reference TRBV5-5 and TRBJ2-2, reads DAGVTQSPTHLIKTRGQQVTLRCSPISGHKSVSWYQQVLGQGPQFIFQYYEKEERGRGNFPDRFSARQFPNYSSELNVNALLLGDSALYLCAISWRGGGRSGELFFGEGSRLTVL.

On this clonotype itself: Because the CDR3 is missing its conserved closing phenylalanine or tryptophan, this is likely a read error. The DNA is omitted, as the CDR3 cannot be located on it reliably, and the CDR3 follows TCRdb's listing. The chain employs TRBV29-1 and TRBJ2-7; TRBD1 is the table's D call, not checked against the DNA. The CDR3 is 15 amino acids in total, end residues counted. Germline assignment: CDR1 SQVTM and CDR2 ANQGSEA. The chain's CDR3 is CSVCPSRVKSYEQYL.

This clonotype occurred many times. The gene calls are TRBV5-1 and TRBJ2-2; TRBD2 matches at 14 bases. With V trimmed by 2 bases and J by 1 base, 1 base remained unmatched. Germline CDR1 and CDR2: SGHRS and YFSETQ. There are 17 residues in the CDR3. The CDR3 reads CASSFGLAGGNTGELFF. In nucleotides, the CDR3 is TGCGCCAGCAGCTTTGGACTAGCGGGAGGGAACACCGGGGAGCTGTTTTTT.

The gene calls are TRBV29-1 and TRBJ1-2, with D possibly matching TRBD1 (5 bases). This CDR3 has 12 amino acids. V lost 4 bases to trimming and J lost 14 bases, with 20 bases between them. Germline CDR1 reads SQVTM; CDR2 reads ANQGSEA. Here the CDR3 reads CSVAGQNYDYTF. The CDR3 DNA follows: TGCAGCGTTGCGGGGCAGAACTATGACTATACCTTC.

The CDR3 sequence: CASSPGQGTEAFF. For the CDR3, the DNA is TGTGCCAGCTCACCGGGACAGGGCACTGAAGCTTTCTTT. This chain connects TRBV18 to TRBJ1-1, with 9 bases lining up with TRBD1. The V and J ends lost 3 bases and 4 bases, in that order; junction bases with no gene match: 0. CDR1 KGHSH and CDR2 LQKENI come from the germline V gene. This CDR3 spans 13 amino acids. Full variable domain (remainder filled in from reference TRBV18 and TRBJ1-1): NAGVMQNPRHLVRRRGQEARLRCSPMKGHSHVYWYRQLPEEGLKFMVYLQKENIIDESGMPKERFSAEFPKEGPSILRIQQVVRGDSAAYFCASSPGQGTEAFFGQGTRLTVV.

This clonotype was picked up a small number of times. A much larger clone lies one base from this, so it may be a read error. This chain uses TRBV7-9 with TRBJ2-5; no clear D gene. The CDR3 has 13 residues. V was trimmed by 1 base and J by 4 bases, leaving 7 bases between them. CDR1 and CDR2 from the germline V gene are SEHNR and FQNEAQ (reference sequence). The CDR3: CASSLVGIETQYF. As DNA, the CDR3 is TGTGCCAGCAGCTTAGTAGGGATAGAGACCCAGTACTTC.

The chain is built from TRBV29-1 and TRBJ1-2, with D tentatively TRBD1 (6 bases). Germline CDR1 reads SQVTM; CDR2 reads ANQGSEA. CDR3 length: 14 residues. V was pared by 1 base and J by 6 bases, with 15 bases between. The CDR3 sequence: CSVEAKEEGDGYTF. The DNA of the CDR3 is TGCAGCGTTGAAGCGAAAGAAGAGGGGGATGGCTACACCTTC.

With regard to this clonotype: One end of the junction fails to match germline, which may point to a read error. The rearrangement uses TRBV4-2 and TRBJ1-2; D unclear. CDR1 is LGHNA, CDR2 YNFKEQ, per germline. The CDR3 runs 15 residues. The CDR3 reads CASSQGAGSPYDYTF. Here the CDR3 DNA reads TGTGCCAGTAGCCAAGGCGCCGGGAGCCCCTATGACTACACCTTC.

For the CDR3, the DNA is TGTGCCAGCAGCATCACGGGTGACAGAGAGACCCAGTACTTC. Translation gives CASSITGDRETQYF. The V gene is TRBV7-8, the J gene TRBJ2-5, with D possibly matching TRBD1 (5 bases). From germline, CDR1 is SGHVS and CDR2 FQNEAQ. The CDR3 is made up of 14 amino acids. V was pared by 5 bases and J by 4 bases, with 14 bases between.

Comment on this clonotype: Relative to the germline gene, one junction end is altered; a read error may explain this. This chain links TRBV11-3 with TRBJ2-1; no firm D call. Germline CDR1 and CDR2: SGHNT and YENEEA. The CDR3 is 12 residues long. CDR3 DNA: TGTGCTAGCAGTTTAAATGCCAATAAGCAGTTCTTC. Residues: CASSLNANKQFF.

About this clonotype itself: Germline and junction disagree at one end, which may indicate a read error. The V gene is TRBV11-2, the J gene TRBJ2-2, with a possible D match to TRBD2 (6 bases). Germline V lookup: CDR1 SGHAT, CDR2 FQNNGV. This CDR3 has 15 amino acids. The DNA for the CDR3 is TGTGCCAGCACTCATGTCCGGGGGAGGACCGGGGAGCTGTTCTTT. This encodes CASTHVRGRTGELFF.

Of note for this clonotype: The CDR3 does not close with the conserved phenylalanine or tryptophan, likely indicating a read error. The chain couples TRBV6-2 or TRBV6-3 to TRBJ2-1; the match to TRBD2 covers 7 bases. This CDR3 is 15 amino acids long. Germline-derived CDR1 and CDR2 are MNHEY and SVGEGT. J gave up 8 bases and V 6 bases, and 13 bases lay outside the gene matches. The CDR3 DNA reads TGTGCCAGCAGCATCGGGCTAAGCGGGAACGATGAGCAGTTCTCC. Translated: CASSIGLSGNDEQFS.

Comment on this clonotype: No conserved phenylalanine or tryptophan ends this CDR3, so it is likely a read error. The chain combines TRBV5-6 with TRBJ1-1, with 12 positions matching TRBD1. The CDR3 is 17 residues long. J gave up 5 bases and V 4 bases, and 12 bases lay outside the gene matches. Per germline, CDR1 SGHDT and CDR2 YYEEEE. CDR3 sequence (DNA): TGTGCCAGCAGCCCCGGGACAGGGGGCAGCCTGAGTACTGAAGCTTTCTGT. This encodes CASSPGTGGSLSTEAFC.

Concerning this clonotype itself: One junction end does not reproduce the germline sequence, and a read error may be involved. This chain uses TRBV29-1 with TRBJ1-1; no clear D. Germline assignment: CDR1 SQVTM and CDR2 ANQGSEA. The CDR3 loop spans 15 amino acids. The CDR3: CSVATRWGMNTEALF. The CDR3 DNA follows: TGCAGCGTTGCGACAAGGTGGGGAATGAACACTGAAGCTCTCTTT.

About this clonotype: Since no conserved phenylalanine or tryptophan closes the CDR3, a read error is the likely cause. This rearrangement joins TRBV7-9 to TRBJ2-1, with 14 positions matching TRBD2. Germline loops: CDR1 SEHNR, CDR2 FQNEAQ (reference sequence). CDR3 length: 18 residues. V lost 6 bases and J lost 0; bases outside the gene matches: 7. Written as DNA, the CDR3 is TGTGCCAGCAGACCCGGGACTAGCGGGGGAAGCTCCTACAATGAGCAGTTCTAC. Encoded protein: CASRPGTSGGSSYNEQFY.

The chain recombines TRBV6-1 with TRBJ2-7, with no clear D. With 10 bases removed from V and 3 bases from J, the gap between germline ends came to 16 bases. CDR1 MNHNS and CDR2 SASEGT come from the germline V gene. There are 13 residues in the CDR3. The CDR3 bases are TGTGCCACCAATGTTACCGGGCTCTACGAGCAGTACTTC. Its protein product is CATNVTGLYEQYF.

On this clonotype: Sequence at one end of the junction differs from germline and may be a read error. The V and J genes are TRBV10-1 and TRBJ2-3; D gene uncertain. The germline gives CDR1 WNHNN, CDR2 SYGVQD (reference sequence). The CDR3 runs to 12 residues. Here the CDR3 reads CASSSNTDTQYF. CDR3 nucleotides: TGCGCCAGCAGCTCCAACACAGATACACAGTATTTT.

As regards this clonotype: Its ends do not fully match the called genes, so a read error is possible. This chain connects TRBV11-2 to TRBJ1-5; D might be TRBD1 (6 bases). Germline V gene data show CDR1 as SGHAT and CDR2 as FQNNGV. CDR3 size: 17 residues. The CDR3 loop reads CVSSLVGVTGTNQPQHF. For the CDR3, the DNA is TGTGTCAGCAGCTTAGTAGGGGTAACAGGGACCAATCAGCCCCAACATTTT.

Details on this clonotype: Its ends do not fully match the called genes, so a read error is possible. The chain couples TRBV29-1 to TRBJ2-1, with 9 bases matching TRBD1. CDR3 length equals 16 residues. Germline V CDR1 and CDR2: SQVTM, ANQGSEA. In DNA form, the CDR3 reads TGCATCGGCGCCCTGCCGACAGGGGGTTTCTACAATGACCAGTTCTTC. It is translated as CIGALPTGGFYNDQFF.

A note on this clonotype: As the CDR3 is not closed by the conserved phenylalanine or tryptophan, this likely results from a read error. The gene calls are TRBV6-5 and TRBJ1-4; weak D call: TRBD1 (6 bases). The V end was cut by 2 bases, the J end by 10 bases, with 17 bases between. CDR3 length equals 15 residues. Germline V gene lookup returns CDR1 MNHEY and CDR2 SVGAGI. CDR3 sequence (DNA): TGTGCCAGCAGTTACGCAACAGGGACATCAGTAAAACTGTTTTGT. Translation gives CASSYATGTSVKLFC.

The V and J genes are TRBV5-4 and TRBJ2-3, with TRBD2 as a possible D gene (5 bases). The CDR3 is made up of 15 amino acids. Germline CDR1 and CDR2: SGHNT and YYREEE (reference sequence). V was trimmed by 5 bases and J by 6 bases, leaving 19 bases between them. This chain's CDR3 is CASRLVGLCGDTQYF. The CDR3 nucleotides are TGTGCCAGCAGGCTAGTCGGACTTTGCGGTGATACGCAGTATTTT.

This clonotype was seen a single time. The chain has TRBV2 and TRBJ2-2; unclear D gene. The CDR3 extends over 13 amino acids. V was cut by 2 bases and J by 4 bases, with 5 bases left in between. Germline assignment: CDR1 SNHLY and CDR2 FYNNEI. The CDR3 here is CASSESFTGELFF. The CDR3 coding sequence is TGTGCCAGCAGTGAATCTTTCACCGGGGAGCTGTTTTTT.

As to this clonotype: A junction end diverges from the germline sequence, so it may reflect a read error. The chain joins TRBV11-3 to TRBJ2-1, with D maybe TRBD2 (6 bases). The CDR3 has 13 residues. The germline V gene has CDR1 SGHNT and CDR2 YENEEA. CDR3 protein: CASSLDSGNVPFF. The CDR3 nucleotides are TGTGCCAGTAGCTTAGATAGCGGTAATGTGCCGTTCTTC.

The chain links TRBV29-1 to TRBJ2-7; D not certain. The V end lost 4 bases, the J end lost 6 bases, and 13 bases lay between the germline ends. CDR1 is SQVTM and CDR2 is ANQGSEA in the germline V gene. CDR3 length: 12 residues. This CDR3 reads CSVGGGTAEQYF. The CDR3 DNA is TGCAGCGTTGGGGGTGGCACCGCCGAGCAGTACTTC.